The TCR beta chain under discussion was sequenced for a study of beta chain features in type 1 diabetes. On the study more broadly: Across the samples, over 85 million sorted cells were examined in total. Study-wide findings and caveats: Across all four CD4+ subsets, people with type 1 diabetes showed modestly shorter TCRB CDR3s.

In the case of this clone: Its antigen is still unknown.

The CDR3 is made up of 14 amino acids. V shed 3 bases, J shed 12 bases, and the junction held 12 bases outside the gene matches. The germline gives CDR1 MGHRA, CDR2 YSYEKL. The study reverse transcribed the entire isolated RNA, so it sequenced expressed TCRB transcripts. Sequencing used immunoSEQ multiplex PCR; TCRdb keeps in-frame clones, though not all of them. The sample lists 630,000 or so clones, 11% to 15% occurring once. Blood was drawn once from each donor into heparinised tubes. The draws averaged roughly 120 mL. Sorting of CD4+ naive, central memory, regulatory and stem cell-like memory cells was performed via CD45RO/CCR7/CD25/CD127/CD95/CD27.

The chain joins TRBV4-1 to TRBJ1-2; 8 positions agree with TRBD1. The sequencing input was naive CD4+ T cells from blood. The receptor was derived from a man younger than 30 with type 1 diabetes. CDR3 sequence: CASSQVDRGRGHTF. CDR3 DNA: TGCGCCAGCAGCCAGGTTGACAGGGGCCGGGGCCACACCTTC.